This record concerns one T cell receptor (beta chain) sequence. Its target is unknown. The source of the sample is a study of shared clonotypes between healthy human individuals. About the research overall: Per donor, CD8 memory used one plate, CD8 naive used two, CD4 memory used three and CD4 naive used three.

CD45RO-negative cells were positively selected for CCR7, leaving out terminally differentiated effector memory CD45RA+ cells. Assay runs were performed at deep level. The repertoire was sequenced with immunoSEQ multiplex PCR; TCRdb's copy has only in-frame clones and lacks some. Of some 2.1 million clones listed, less than 95% were seen once; the top ten hold around 1.1%. General study results and limits: The study found lower generation probabilities in non-shared clonotypes than in those shared by all four donors.

CDR3 size: 17 residues. Germline CDR1 SGHRS, CDR2 YFSETQ. The V and J ends lost 5 bases and 0 bases respectively, with 20 bases between them. The chain carries TRBV5-1 and TRBJ1-1; D is unresolved. The specimen sequenced was naive CD8+ T cells sorted from blood. The sequence was obtained from a man aged 18 to 30 in good health. CDR3 sequence (DNA): TGCGCCAGCAGTCCTACCCTCGGTCGCAGCCTGAACACTGAAGCTTTCTTT. Translation gives CASSPTLGRSLNTEAFF.